These 30 T cell receptor beta chains originate from one sample sequenced in a study of blood T cell repertoires in COVID-19. The table came from immunoSEQ multiplex PCR; TCRdb's copy has only in-frame clones and leaves some out. The sample lists about 41,000 clones; about 87% were seen once. The source material was peripheral blood. These receptor sequences come from a man aged 40-55 years with COVID-19, enrolled during active disease.

The chain combines TRBV7-2 with TRBJ2-5, with 7 bases matching TRBD1. The J segment lost 1 base and the V segment lost 5 bases, leaving 4 bases of the junction unmatched. The V gene's germline CDR1 is SGHTA and CDR2 FQGNSA. There are 14 residues in the CDR3. CDR3 region: CASSARQGQETQYF. CDR3 nucleotides: TGTGCCAGCAGCGCCCGACAGGGCCAAGAGACCCAGTACTTC.

This chain links TRBV19 with TRBJ2-7, with 7 bases that match TRBD1. The CDR3 spans 15 residues. V was clipped by 5 bases and J by 0 bases; unmatched bases: 7. The germline V gene has CDR1 LNHDA and CDR2 SQIVND (reference sequence). CDR3: CASSLQGTLSYEQYF. CDR3 sequence (DNA): TGTGCCAGTAGTTTACAGGGGACCCTCTCCTACGAGCAGTACTTC.

The CDR3 here is CASSSGTSGRGDEQFF. The CDR3 coding sequence is TGTGCCAGCAGCTCCGGGACTAGCGGGAGGGGTGATGAGCAGTTCTTC. The chain carries TRBV7-6 and TRBJ2-1, with TRBD2 matching 16 bases. Germline trimming cut 4 bases from V and 8 bases from J; bases unmatched to any gene: 5. The CDR3 spans 16 residues. Looked up from germline, CDR1 is SGHVS and CDR2 is FNYEAQ.

Only a few counts were recorded for this clone. V gene TRBV28 combines with J gene TRBJ2-1, with D perhaps TRBD2 (7 bases). This CDR3 region has 17 residues. Trimming removed 3 bases from V and 0 bases from J, with 15 bases in between. Germline CDR1 and CDR2: MDHEN and SYDVKM. CDR3 sequence reads: CASSLGGGKSSYNEQFF. The CDR3 bases are TGTGCCAGCAGTTTGGGCGGGGGCAAGAGCTCCTACAATGAGCAGTTCTTC.

The chain employs TRBV19 and TRBJ2-7; 10 bases map to TRBD1. The V and J ends lost 4 bases and 7 bases, in that order; junction bases with no gene match: 10. Per the germline V gene, CDR1 is LNHDA and CDR2 is SQIVND (reference sequence). The CDR3 is 15 residues long. CDR3: CASSTTGTGVGEQYF. Written as DNA, the CDR3 is TGTGCCAGTAGTACTACCGGGACAGGGGTCGGGGAGCAGTACTTC.

The chain joins TRBV7-2 to TRBJ2-7; no reliable D call. Germline V lookup: CDR1 SGHTA, CDR2 FQGNSA. The CDR3 covers 13 residues. Trimming removed 4 bases at V and 4 bases at J, with 11 bases between. In DNA, the CDR3 is TGTGCCAGCAGCTCGACGACCGGGTACGAGCAGTACTTC. Its protein is CASSSTTGYEQYF.

The rearrangement joins TRBV4-2 to TRBJ1-2; D is unresolved. The germline CDR1 and CDR2 sequences are LGHNA and YNFKEQ. This CDR3 comprises 16 residues. Trimming took 0 bases from V and 9 from J, leaving 20 bases between them. CDR3 sequence: CASSQEKSVSGSSYTF. DNA of the CDR3: TGTGCCAGCAGCCAAGAAAAATCGGTGTCGGGGAGCAGCTACACCTTC.

The chain combines TRBV7-2 with TRBJ2-7; TRBD1 matches at 9 bases. Germline CDR1 and CDR2: SGHTA and FQGNSA. The CDR3 is 15 residues long. V trimming: 3 bases; J trimming: 2 bases; junction bases outside the gene matches: 5. This CDR3 is CASSFTQGAAYEQYF. The CDR3 DNA reads TGTGCCAGCAGCTTCACACAGGGGGCGGCCTACGAGCAGTACTTC.

The chain employs TRBV2 and TRBJ2-5; 11 nucleotides agree with TRBD2. The length of the CDR3 is 12 residues. The germline V gene has CDR1 SNHLY and CDR2 FYNNEI. Trimming took 9 bases from V and 5 from J; bases not matched to a gene: 2. The CDR3 DNA follows: TGTGCCAGTTCTAGCGGGAGGGAGACCCAGTACTTC. It translates to CASSSGRETQYF.

The rearrangement links TRBV27 to TRBJ1-4; 7 bases map to TRBD1. Germline CDR1 MNHEY, CDR2 SMNVEV (reference sequence). This CDR3 comprises 15 residues. V lost 0 bases to trimming and J lost 7 bases; unmatched junction nucleotides: 5. CDR3 coding DNA: TGTGCCAGCAGTTTATCCCGACAGGGTCCTGAAAAACTGTTTTTT. This gives the protein CASSLSRQGPEKLFF. The whole variable domain, filled in from reference TRBV27 and TRBJ1-4, reads EAQVTQNPRYLITVTGKKLTVTCSQNMNHEYMSWYRQDPGLGLRQIYYSMNVEVTDKGDVPEGYKVSRKEKRNFPLILESPSPNQTSLYFCASSLSRQGPEKLFFGSGTQLSVL.

This chain connects TRBV18 to TRBJ2-7, with 8 bases matching TRBD1. CDR3 length: 14 amino acids. V shed 5 bases and J 3 bases; nucleotides not matched to a gene: 6. The germline V gene has CDR1 KGHSH and CDR2 LQKENI. The DNA of the CDR3 is TGTGCCAGCTCATTCGGACAGGGCGTCTACGAGCAGTACTTC. It yields the protein CASSFGQGVYEQYF.

V usage is TRBV11-2 and J usage is TRBJ1-2; 10 bases line up with TRBD1. The CDR3 has 15 amino acids. From germline, CDR1 is SGHAT and CDR2 FQNNGV. J was trimmed by 3 bases and V by 4 bases; bases with no gene match: 5. The CDR3 sequence: CASSSSGTGDYGYTF. DNA of the CDR3: TGTGCCAGCAGCTCTTCGGGGACAGGGGACTATGGCTACACCTTC.

The sample holds one count of this clone. The chain combines TRBV4-2 with TRBJ1-2; TRBD1 might be the D (6 bases). Looked up from germline, CDR1 is LGHNA and CDR2 is YNFKEQ. The CDR3 is 16 amino acids. Trimming stripped 2 bases from V and 2 bases from J, with 15 bases between. The CDR3 is CASSQRVAGANYGYTF. Written as DNA, the CDR3 is TGTGCCAGCAGCCAACGGGTAGCGGGGGCAAACTATGGCTACACCTTC.

V and J are TRBV6-1 and TRBJ1-6; TRBD1 might be the D (6 bases). CDR1 is MNHNS, CDR2 SASEGT, per germline. V dropped 0 bases and J dropped 6 bases, with 15 bases sitting between them. This CDR3 has 17 amino acids. CDR3 coding DNA: TGTGCCAGCAGTGAAGCGGTAGGGGGGGCACGTAATTCACCCCTCCACTTT. Translating it yields CASSEAVGGARNSPLHF.

DNA of the CDR3: TGTGCCAGCAGCTTAATGACAGGATCTGAAGCTTTCTTT. Its translation is CASSLMTGSEAFF. This chain connects TRBV7-6 to TRBJ1-1; TRBD1 is a possible D gene (6 bases). CDR3 length equals 13 residues. The V end lost 2 bases, the J end lost 6 bases, and 10 bases lay between the germline ends. Per the germline V gene, CDR1 is SGHVS and CDR2 is FNYEAQ.

The chain couples TRBV2 to TRBJ1-4, with D uncertain. V lost 8 bases, J lost 7 bases, and 11 bases lay in between. Germline V gene data show CDR1 as SNHLY and CDR2 as FYNNEI. CDR3 length: 12 amino acids. The DNA of the CDR3 is TGTGCCAGCGGAGGCGGCGTTGAAAAACTGTTTTTT. Its protein is CASGGGVEKLFF. The full variable domain, its missing parts supplied by reference TRBV2 and TRBJ1-4, is EPEVTQTPSHQVTQMGQEVILRCVPISNHLYFYWYRQILGQKVEFLVSFYNNEISEKSEIFDDQFSVERPDGSNFTLKIRSTKLEDSAMYFCASGGGVEKLFFGSGTQLSVL.

The chain combines TRBV11-2 with TRBJ1-3, with D perhaps TRBD1 (6 bases). CDR1 and CDR2 (germline): SGHAT, FQNNGV. The CDR3 is made up of 15 amino acids. Deletions cut 1 base from V and 1 base from J, with 8 bases between. CDR3 nucleotide sequence: TGTGCCAGCAGCTTAGGGGGGCGTTCTGGAAACACCATATATTTT. It specifies CASSLGGRSGNTIYF.

The CDR3 nucleotides are TGTGCCAGCAGCTTCGGACAGGGGGCTTATGGCTACACCTTC. Its translation is CASSFGQGAYGYTF. The chain combines TRBV5-6 with TRBJ1-2, with 11 bases matching TRBD1. Germline V gives CDR1 SGHDT, CDR2 YYEEEE. With V trimmed by 2 bases and J by 5 bases, 2 bases remained unmatched. The CDR3 has 14 amino acids.

The chain has TRBV5-4 and TRBJ1-4; unclear D gene. Per the germline V gene, CDR1 is SGHNT and CDR2 is YYREEE (reference sequence). This CDR3 is 16 amino acids long. V was shortened by 0 bases and J by 0 bases, with 9 bases between the two germline ends. The CDR3 DNA reads as TGTGCCAGCAGCTTGGGGCCTCAAGCAACTAATGAAAAACTGTTTTTT. Its protein is CASSLGPQATNEKLFF.

The rearrangement links TRBV3-1 (or the pseudogene TRBV3-2) to TRBJ2-7; D gene unclear. In germline, CDR1 is LGHDT, CDR2 YNNKEL (reference sequence). The CDR3 has 13 amino acids. Trimming left V 0 bases short and J 1 base short, with 4 bases between. Here the CDR3 DNA reads TGTGCCAGCAGCCAAGACAGGTCCTACGAGCAGTACTTC. Translated: CASSQDRSYEQYF.

The genes are TRBV3-1 (or the pseudogene TRBV3-2) and TRBJ2-3; 10 nucleotides match TRBD2. Looked up from germline, CDR1 is LGHDT and CDR2 is YNNKEL (reference sequence). The CDR3 consists of 17 residues. V dropped 1 base and J dropped 1; count of bases not matched to a gene: 5. The CDR3 reads CASSQGPGTSGTDTQYF. CDR3 nucleotide sequence: TGTGCCAGCAGCCAAGGTCCCGGGACTAGCGGCACAGATACGCAGTATTTT.

This sequence joins TRBV5-1 and TRBJ2-4; TRBD1 aligns across 8 bases. CDR1 and CDR2 (germline): SGHRS, YFSETQ. V dropped 3 bases and J dropped 0; count of bases not matched to a gene: 5. The CDR3 extends over 16 amino acids. The CDR3 reads CASSSTGAEAKNIQYF. The CDR3 region has the DNA TGCGCCAGCAGCTCGACAGGGGCAGAAGCCAAAAACATTCAGTACTTC.

The chain combines TRBV25-1 with TRBJ2-3; 9 bases are a match to TRBD2. CDR3 length equals 15 residues. V was clipped by 1 base and J by 5 bases; unmatched bases: 4. Germline CDR1 reads MGHDK; CDR2 reads SYGVNS. CDR3 DNA sequence: TGTGCCAGCAGTGAATTAGCGGGGGTGGAAGATACGCAGTATTTT. Translating it yields CASSELAGVEDTQYF.

J is TRBJ2-5 and V is TRBV2; D gene uncertain. The V gene's germline CDR1 is SNHLY and CDR2 FYNNEI. V lost 4 bases and J 5 bases, leaving 11 bases between the germline ends. The CDR3 contains 13 residues. The CDR3 sequence is CASSVDSRETQYF. DNA for the CDR3: TGTGCCAGCAGTGTTGATAGTCGTGAGACCCAGTACTTC.

J is TRBJ2-3 and V is TRBV6-5; the D gene is possibly TRBD1 (6 bases). V lost 4 bases, J lost 2 bases, and 16 bases lay in between. Germline-derived CDR1 and CDR2 are MNHEY and SVGAGI. This CDR3 comprises 16 residues. In DNA form, the CDR3 reads TGTGCCAGCAGTTTTACAGGGTTACTAAACACAGATACGCAGTATTTT. Amino acid sequence: CASSFTGLLNTDTQYF.

The sample holds one count of this clone. J is TRBJ1-1 and V is TRBV28; 10 bases agree with TRBD1. Trimming cost V 5 bases and J 4 bases; bases outside gene matches: 10. CDR1 is MDHEN, CDR2 SYDVKM, per germline. The CDR3 length is 16 residues. The CDR3 region is CASSGDRGGMPTEAFF. The CDR3 DNA follows: TGTGCCAGCAGTGGGGACAGGGGCGGAATGCCCACTGAAGCTTTCTTT.

V is TRBV11-3 and J is TRBJ2-2, with 7 bases that match TRBD1. Germline CDR1 reads SGHNT; CDR2 reads YENEEA. The ends lost 4 bases at V and 4 bases at J; junction bases unmatched: 6. This CDR3 has 15 amino acids. The CDR3, as DNA: TGTGCCAGCAGCTGGGACAGTAGATCCACCGGGGAGCTGTTTTTT. This codes for CASSWDSRSTGELFF.

The chain carries TRBV30 and TRBJ2-3; 7 nucleotides agree with TRBD2. The junction had 17 bases not matched to a gene; V was cut back by 2 bases and J by 6 bases. CDR1 is GTSNPN and CDR2 is SVGIG in the germline V gene (reference sequence). This CDR3 spans 17 amino acids. CDR3 amino acids: CAWSTGLSSGLVDTQYF. CDR3 bases: TGTGCCTGGAGTACTGGGTTATCGAGCGGACTAGTGGATACGCAGTATTTT.

V and J are TRBV9 and TRBJ2-7; perhaps TRBD1 as D (6 bases). CDR1 is SGDLS and CDR2 is YYNGEE in the germline V gene. Trimming took 3 bases from V and 6 from J, leaving 16 bases between them. This CDR3 has 14 residues. The CDR3 sequence: CASSATGLRGEQYF. CDR3 sequence (DNA): TGTGCCAGCAGCGCTACAGGGTTGCGTGGCGAGCAGTACTTC. Filled out from reference TRBV9 and TRBJ2-7, the complete variable domain reads DSGVTQTPKHLITATGQRVTLRCSPRSGDLSVYWYQQSLDQGLQFLIQYYNGEERAKGNILERFSAQQFPDLHSELNLSSLELGDSALYFCASSATGLRGEQYFGPGTRLTVT.

The chain employs TRBV5-1 and TRBJ2-3; the match to TRBD1 covers 9 bases. V was clipped by 4 bases and J by 3 bases; unmatched bases: 3. This CDR3 is 14 amino acids long. Per germline, CDR1 SGHRS and CDR2 YFSETQ. The CDR3 here is CASSTGQGTDTQYF. The CDR3, as DNA: TGCGCCAGCAGCACCGGACAGGGGACAGATACGCAGTATTTT. Drawing the rest from reference TRBV5-1 and TRBJ2-3, the complete variable domain is KAGVTQTPRYLIKTRGQQVTLSCSPISGHRSVSWYQQTPGQGLQFLFEYFSETQRNKGNFPGRFSGRQFSNSRSEMNVSTLELGDSALYLCASSTGQGTDTQYFGPGTRLTVL.